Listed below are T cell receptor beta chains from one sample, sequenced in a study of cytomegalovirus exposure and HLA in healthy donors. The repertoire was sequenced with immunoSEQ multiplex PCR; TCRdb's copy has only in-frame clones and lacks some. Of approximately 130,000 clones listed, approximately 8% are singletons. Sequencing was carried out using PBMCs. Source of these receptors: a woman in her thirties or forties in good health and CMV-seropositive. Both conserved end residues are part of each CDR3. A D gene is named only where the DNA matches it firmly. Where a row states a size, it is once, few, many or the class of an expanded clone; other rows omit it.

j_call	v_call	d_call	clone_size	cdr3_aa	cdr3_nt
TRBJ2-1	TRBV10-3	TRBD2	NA	CAISERGGDSYNEQFF	TGTGCCATCAGTGAGAGGGGAGGGGACTCCTACAATGAGCAGTTCTTC
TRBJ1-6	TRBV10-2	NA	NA	CASSERTGSLDNSPLHF	TGCGCCAGCAGTGAAAGAACGGGGTCATTGGATAATTCACCCCTCCACTTT
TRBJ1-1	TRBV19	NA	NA	CASSSLLGLTEAFF	TGTGCCAGTAGTAGCCTTTTGGGACTCACTGAAGCTTTCTTT
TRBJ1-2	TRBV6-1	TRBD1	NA	CASSPGGDYGYTF	TGTGCCAGCAGTCCAGGGGGCGACTATGGCTACACCTTC
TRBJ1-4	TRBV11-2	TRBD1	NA	CASSLEGMGTGNEKLFF	TGTGCCAGCAGCTTAGAGGGTATGGGGACAGGAAATGAAAAACTGTTTTTT
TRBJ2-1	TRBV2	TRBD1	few	CASSLDRGRENEQFF	TGTGCCAGCAGTCTGGACAGGGGGCGGGAAAATGAGCAGTTCTTC
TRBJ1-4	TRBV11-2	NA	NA	CASSSGLGEKLFF	TGTGCCAGCAGCTCCGGACTGGGTGAAAAACTGTTTTTT
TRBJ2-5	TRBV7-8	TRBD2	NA	CASSLALASGGQETQYF	TGTGCCAGCAGCTTAGCGCTGGCTAGCGGGGGGCAAGAGACCCAGTACTTC
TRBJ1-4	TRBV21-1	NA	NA	CASPLQYTNEKLFF	TGTGCCAGCCCTCTCCAGTACACTAATGAAAAACTGTTTTTT
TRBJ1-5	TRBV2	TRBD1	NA	CASSQGQNNQPQHF	TGTGCCAGCAGTCAGGGACAGAACAATCAGCCCCAGCATTTT
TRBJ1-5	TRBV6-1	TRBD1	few	CASSPGTDSNQPQHF	TGTGCCAGCAGTCCCGGGACAGATAGCAATCAGCCCCAGCATTTT
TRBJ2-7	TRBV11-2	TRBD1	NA	CASSSTGTSYEQYF	TGTGCCAGCAGCTCGACAGGGACCTCCTACGAGCAGTACTTC
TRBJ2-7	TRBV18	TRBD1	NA	CASSATGTGGSEQYF	TGTGCCAGCTCGGCGACCGGGACAGGGGGCTCCGAGCAGTACTTC
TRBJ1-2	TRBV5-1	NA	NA	CASSLDSYGYTF	TGCGCCAGCAGCCTAGACAGCTATGGCTACACCTTC
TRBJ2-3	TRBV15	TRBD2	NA	CATSTGTSVNTQYF	TGTGCCACCAGCACCGGGACTAGCGTGAATACGCAGTATTTT
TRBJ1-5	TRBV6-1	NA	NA	CASRSVSVKQPQHF	TGTGCCAGCCGGAGTGTGTCAGTAAAACAGCCCCAGCATTTT
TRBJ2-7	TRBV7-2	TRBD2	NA	CASSLYRGVPYEQYF	TGTGCCAGCAGCCTCTACCGGGGGGTCCCTTACGAGCAGTACTTC
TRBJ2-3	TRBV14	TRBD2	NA	CASSFTPGLAGTDTQYF	TGTGCCAGCAGCTTCACGCCGGGACTAGCGGGCACAGATACGCAGTATTTT
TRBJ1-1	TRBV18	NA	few	CASSPPLLGPGAEAFF	TGTGCCAGCTCACCACCCCTTTTAGGTCCGGGGGCTGAAGCTTTCTTT
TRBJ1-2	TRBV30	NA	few	CAWRESYGYTF	TGTGCCTGGAGGGAGAGCTATGGCTACACCTTC
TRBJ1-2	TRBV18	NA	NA	CASSRGSANYGYTF	TGTGCCAGCTCACGCGGCTCAGCTAACTATGGCTACACCTTC
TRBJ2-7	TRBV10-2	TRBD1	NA	CASTLTGTVYEQYF	TGCGCCAGCACCCTTACCGGGACAGTCTACGAGCAGTACTTC
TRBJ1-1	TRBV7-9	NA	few	CASSLAGLHTEAFF	TGTGCCAGCAGCTTAGCGGGGCTTCACACTGAAGCTTTCTTT
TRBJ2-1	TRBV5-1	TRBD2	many	CASSLAGLAYNEQFF	TGCGCCAGCAGCTTGGCCGGACTAGCATACAATGAGCAGTTCTTC
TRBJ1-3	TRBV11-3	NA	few	CASSSRDSGNTIYF	TGTGCCAGCAGCTCACGGGACTCTGGAAACACCATATATTTT
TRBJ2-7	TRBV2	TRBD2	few	CASSEAELAGDLYEQYF	TGTGCCAGCAGTGAAGCAGAATTAGCGGGGGACCTCTACGAGCAGTACTTC
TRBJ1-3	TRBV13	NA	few	CASSSPDRISSGNTIYF	TGTGCCAGCAGCTCGCCTGACAGGATTTCCTCCGGGAACACCATATATTTT
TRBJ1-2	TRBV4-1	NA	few	CASSQDKGSPALGGYGYTF	TGCGCCAGCAGCCAAGATAAAGGGAGTCCCGCTTTGGGGGGCTATGGCTACACCTTC
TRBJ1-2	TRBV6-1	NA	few	CASSEVTPNYGYTF	TGTGCCAGCAGTGAAGTGACACCGAACTATGGCTACACCTTC
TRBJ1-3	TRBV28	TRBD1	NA	CASSSLTGGFSGNTIYF	TGTGCCAGCAGTTCCCTGACAGGGGGATTCTCTGGAAACACCATATATTTT
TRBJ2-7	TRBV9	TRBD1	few	CASSKGQGSSYEQYF	TGTGCCAGCAGCAAGGGACAGGGTAGCTCCTACGAGCAGTACTTC
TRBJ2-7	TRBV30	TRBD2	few	CAWRASGGGSYEQYF	TGTGCCTGGAGGGCTAGCGGGGGGGGCTCCTACGAGCAGTACTTC
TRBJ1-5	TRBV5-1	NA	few	CASRPGRPQHF	TGCGCCAGCAGACCTGGGAGACCCCAGCATTTT
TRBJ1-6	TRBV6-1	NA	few	CASSEAQGGNSPLHF	TGTGCCAGCAGTGAAGCCCAGGGCGGTAATTCACCCCTCCACTTT
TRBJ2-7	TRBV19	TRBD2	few	CASSRSGTTSSYEQYF	TGTGCCAGTAGTAGATCCGGGACTACGAGCTCCTACGAGCAGTACTTC
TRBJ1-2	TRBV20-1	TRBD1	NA	CSAEGQVSYTF	TGCAGTGCCGAGGGACAGGTTAGCTACACCTTC
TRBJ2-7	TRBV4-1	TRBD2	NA	CASSPRTVSTSGGLNPYEQYF	TGCGCCAGCAGCCCCCGGACAGTTTCGACTAGCGGGGGCCTCAACCCCTACGAGCAGTACTTC
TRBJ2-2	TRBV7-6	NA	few	CASSLGHGLVAGELFF	TGTGCCAGCAGCTTGGGACATGGTCTTGTAGCCGGGGAGCTGTTTTTT
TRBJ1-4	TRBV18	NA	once	CASSLDLNEKLFF	TGTGCCAGCTCCCTAGATTTGAATGAAAAACTGTTTTTT
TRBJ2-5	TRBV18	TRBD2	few	CASSPLAGALETQYF	TGTGCCAGCTCACCTTTAGCGGGGGCTTTAGAGACCCAGTACTTC
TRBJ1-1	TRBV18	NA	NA	CASSLGREMYRYTEAFF	TGTGCCAGCTCATTAGGCAGGGAAATGTATAGGTACACTGAAGCTTTCTTT
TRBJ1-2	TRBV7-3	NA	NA	CASSFAGGDGYTF	TGTGCCAGCAGCTTCGCGGGCGGTGATGGCTACACCTTC
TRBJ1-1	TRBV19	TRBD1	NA	CATSEGQATEAFF	TGTGCCACCTCAGAGGGACAGGCCACTGAAGCTTTCTTT